The clone carrying this T cell receptor beta chain came up many times. Its antigen is not known. These data originate in a study of CD8 T cells in ankylosing spondylitis. The V gene's germline CDR1 is SGHRS and CDR2 YFSETQ. V gave up 3 bases and J gave up 2 bases; unmatched junction bases: 7. There are 16 residues in the CDR3. Whole-study results and caveats: Researchers report that disease-linked clones proved CD8+ and relatively rare in peripheral blood. A TCR beta motif of eight or nine highly homologous variants seemed to mark ankylosing spondylitis blood. There were earlier reports of some motif variants in reactive arthritis synovial fluid and blood.

Making the TCR beta libraries involved quantitative 5'-RACE with molecular barcodes. TCRdb independently ran MiXCR on the 5' RACE reads; one entry per CDR3 protein. The table has 100,000 to 150,000 distinct CDR3 sequences, roughly a tenth seen once. The sample was blood, either unsorted or a sorted T cell fraction (not recorded which). The TCR comes from a male donor with ankylosing spondylitis or in good health (not recorded which). The chain couples TRBV5-1 to TRBJ2-7, with 11 bases that match TRBD2. CDR3 sequence (DNA): TGCGCCAGCAGCTCCTTAGCGGGAGGGAGAACCTACGAGCAGTACTTC. Translated: CASSSLAGGRTYEQYF.